This TCR beta chain originates from a study of blood T cells in healthy people across ages. In the study overall: The capture of about one barcoded beta molecule per two T cells was achieved by template switching.

Trimming cost V 5 bases and J 6 bases, with 13 bases left between them. The CDR3 extends over 14 amino acids. Caucasian individuals from Russia who were healthy and aged about 6 to 95 acted as donors. Alongside a J-beta primer mix, a sample-barcoded 5' primer served in a second PCR lasting about 7 to 11 cycles. MiXCR was run by TCRdb on the 5' RACE reads, yielding one entry per CDR3 protein. The sample carries about 770,000 distinct CDR3 sequences, under 45% recorded once. The receptor was derived from a man aged 60 to 69 in good health. This chain joins TRBV12-3 or TRBV12-4 and TRBJ1-4; D is possibly TRBD1 (5 bases). The sample consisted of blood. The CDR3 region has the DNA TGTGCCAGCAGTCGGCAGGGAGGCGATGAAAAACTGTTTTTT. Protein sequence: CASSRQGGDEKLFF.